This T cell receptor (beta chain) is drawn from a study of T cell responses to AZD1222 COVID-19 vaccine. The study's findings and limits: The repertoires were collected only after the peak T cell response. Epitopes outside B.1.351 and B.1.1.7 mutated regions reportedly drew nearly half of spike TCRs. Vaccination with two AZD1222 doses was followed by a rise in Spike-specific TCR breadth and depth.

Of note for this clone: The antigen remains unidentified.

Libraries were prepared by immunoSEQ multiplex PCR; TCRdb keeps only in-frame clonotypes and omits some of them. In the table there are 110,000 or so clones, roughly 86% of which are singletons. The trim removed 5 bases at V and 0 bases at J, leaving 4 bases unmatched. CDR3 length equals 14 residues. Germline V lookup: CDR1 MDHEN, CDR2 SYDVKM. This TCR was sampled from an adult in good health. The input for sequencing was peripheral blood, taken on day 0 of AZD1222 vaccination. The chain couples TRBV28 to TRBJ2-7, with 7 bases matching TRBD1. CDR3 nucleotide sequence: TGTGCCAGCAGTCCGGGGACAGCCTCCTACGAGCAGTACTTC. This translates into CASSPGTASYEQYF.